One sample yielded the 18 T cell receptor beta chains listed below, sequenced in a study of Ad26.COV2.S vaccination and SARS-CoV-2 variants. The repertoire was sequenced with immunoSEQ multiplex PCR; TCRdb's copy has only in-frame clones and lacks some. The repertoire holds about 87,000 clones, about four fifths seen once, with approximately 15% in the top ten. Material: peripheral blood, obtained after recovery from COVID-19. The receptors shown here come from a human donor who had recovered from COVID-19.

The rearrangement links TRBV6-5 to TRBJ1-1; D gene uncertain. The CDR3 is made up of 15 amino acids. CDR1 is MNHEY, CDR2 SVGAGI, per germline. V lost 2 bases and J 1 base, leaving 11 bases between the germline ends. This chain's CDR3 is CASSYVSLTNTEAFF. CDR3 sequence (DNA): TGTGCCAGCAGTTACGTTTCCCTCACGAACACTGAAGCTTTCTTT.

The chain carries TRBV10-3 and TRBJ2-1, with 11 positions matching TRBD2. Germline values: CDR1 ENHRY, CDR2 SYGVKD. The CDR3 is 16 amino acids. The junction had 16 bases not matched to a gene; V was cut back by 10 bases and J by 8 bases. This CDR3 reads CATLAGSSGRSYEQFF. As DNA, the CDR3 is TGTGCCACCCTTGCGGGTTCTAGCGGGAGGAGCTATGAGCAGTTCTTC.

V usage is TRBV7-9 and J usage is TRBJ1-1; tentatively, D is TRBD1 (5 bases). The CDR3 length is 14 residues. Per the germline V gene, CDR1 is SEHNR and CDR2 is FQNEAQ (reference sequence). V shed 1 base and J shed 1 base, with 7 bases lying between them. The CDR3 reads CASSLEGPNTEAFF. The DNA for the CDR3 is TGTGCCAGCAGCTTAGAGGGGCCGAACACTGAAGCTTTCTTT.

The V gene is TRBV9, the J gene TRBJ1-1; a weak D match, TRBD1 (5 bases). Germline V gene lookup returns CDR1 SGDLS and CDR2 YYNGEE. Trimming cost V 0 bases and J 4 bases, with 16 bases left between them. The CDR3 contains 16 residues. The chain's CDR3 is CASSVDGAGPSTEAFF. The CDR3 DNA follows: TGTGCCAGCAGCGTAGATGGGGCAGGCCCTTCCACTGAAGCTTTCTTT. The complete variable domain, with remaining parts taken from reference TRBV9 and TRBJ1-1, reads DSGVTQTPKHLITATGQRVTLRCSPRSGDLSVYWYQQSLDQGLQFLIQYYNGEERAKGNILERFSAQQFPDLHSELNLSSLELGDSALYFCASSVDGAGPSTEAFFGQGTRLTVV.

This clone was seen just once. The J gene is TRBJ2-7, the V gene TRBV5-5; 12 nucleotides align to TRBD2. Germline-derived CDR1 and CDR2 are SGHKS and YYEKEE (reference sequence). The V segment lost 0 bases and the J segment 5 bases; nucleotides outside the gene matches: 6. The CDR3 is 16 residues long. In DNA form, the CDR3 reads TGTGCCAGCAGCTTGGGACTAGCGGGAGTTTATAACGAGCAGTACTTC. This gives the protein CASSLGLAGVYNEQYF.

This chain links TRBV29-1 with TRBJ2-7; 11 positions match TRBD1. Germline lookup yields CDR1 SQVTM and CDR2 ANQGSEA. The CDR3 extends over 13 amino acids. V trimming: 4 bases; J trimming: 5 bases; junction bases outside the gene matches: 4. In nucleotides, the CDR3 is TGCAGCGTTGGGGACAGGGGGATGCACGAGCAGTACTTC. Amino acids: CSVGDRGMHEQYF.

V and J are TRBV9 and TRBJ1-2; D gene ambiguous. The CDR3 covers 13 residues. The germline V gene encodes CDR1 SGDLS and CDR2 YYNGEE. Trimming removed 3 bases from V and 5 bases from J, with 11 bases in between. DNA for the CDR3: TGTGCCAGCAGCGCCCGACAACCATATGGCTACACCTTC. This gives the protein CASSARQPYGYTF.

J is TRBJ2-7 and V is TRBV10-3; no clear D gene. The V and J ends lost 6 bases and 3 bases respectively, with 24 bases between them. Germline V gene data show CDR1 as ENHRY and CDR2 as SYGVKD. The CDR3 sequence is 17 residues long. In nucleotides, the CDR3 is TGTGCCATCAGGCAACCCCCGGGTCTGGGCCCCATCTACGAGCAGTACTTC. Its translation: CAIRQPPGLGPIYEQYF.

This chain joins TRBV7-9 and TRBJ1-2, with D perhaps matching TRBD1 (6 bases). V was pared by 1 base and J by 5 bases, with 14 bases between. The germline V gene has CDR1 SEHNR and CDR2 FQNEAQ (reference sequence). The CDR3 covers 15 residues. CDR3 sequence: CASSLVAGAEYGYTF. The CDR3, as DNA: TGTGCCAGCAGCTTAGTAGCGGGGGCTGAGTATGGCTACACCTTC.

The genes are TRBV29-1 and TRBJ2-3; D not certain. The germline gives CDR1 SQVTM, CDR2 ANQGSEA. The CDR3 extends over 12 amino acids. Trimming left V 6 bases short and J 1 base short, with 8 bases between. The CDR3 sequence: CSVDSGTDTQYF. For the CDR3, the DNA is TGCAGCGTCGATTCAGGCACAGATACGCAGTATTTT.

The V gene is TRBV24-1, the J gene TRBJ2-6, with 10 bases lining up with TRBD1. The CDR3 consists of 19 residues. Looked up from germline, CDR1 is KGHDR and CDR2 is SFDVKD. Germline trimming cut 5 bases from V and 0 bases from J; bases unmatched to any gene: 9. The CDR3 sequence is CATSGATGGHPSGANVLTF. For the CDR3, the DNA is TGTGCCACCAGTGGTGCGACAGGGGGCCACCCCTCTGGGGCCAACGTCCTGACTTTC.

The chain is built from TRBV28 and TRBJ2-3, with 13 nucleotides matching TRBD2. This CDR3 comprises 15 residues. The J segment lost 3 bases and the V segment lost 7 bases, leaving 4 bases of the junction unmatched. CDR1 and CDR2 from the germline V gene are MDHEN and SYDVKM. The CDR3 region is CASTGLAGATDTQYF. The CDR3 DNA reads TGTGCCAGCACCGGACTAGCGGGAGCGACAGATACGCAGTATTTT.

This clone was recorded a few times. The chain couples TRBV7-2 to TRBJ1-1, with 10 bases fitting TRBD1. Germline CDR1 reads SGHTA; CDR2 reads FQGNSA. Losses at the gene ends were 5 bases for V and 5 bases for J; bases not matched to a gene: 11. The CDR3 extends over 16 amino acids. The CDR3 sequence: CASSPGRGTGVTEAFF. In DNA form, the CDR3 reads TGTGCCAGCAGCCCTGGAAGGGGGACAGGGGTTACTGAAGCTTTCTTT.

This chain links TRBV5-1 with TRBJ2-1; no clear D. The V end lost 0 bases, the J end lost 2 bases, and 6 bases lay between the germline ends. This CDR3 comprises 14 residues. The germline CDR1 and CDR2 sequences are SGHRS and YFSETQ. The CDR3 here is CASSLDIAYNEQFF. Written as DNA, the CDR3 is TGCGCCAGCAGCTTGGATATAGCCTACAATGAGCAGTTCTTC.

The chain joins TRBV29-1 to TRBJ2-2, with D possibly being TRBD1 (5 bases). Germline lookup yields CDR1 SQVTM and CDR2 ANQGSEA. V was trimmed by 6 bases and J by 3 bases, leaving 5 bases between them. The CDR3 loop spans 11 amino acids. The CDR3 DNA reads as TGCAGCGTCAGGGACACCGGGGAGCTGTTTTTT. Translating gives CSVRDTGELFF.

The chain has TRBV6-2 or TRBV6-3 and TRBJ2-3; unclear D gene. The V end was cut by 2 bases, the J end by 6 bases, with 6 bases between. CDR1 and CDR2 (germline): MNHEY, SVGEGT. CDR3 size: 12 residues. CDR3 sequence reads: CASSYVGDTQYF. The CDR3 DNA reads TGTGCCAGCAGTTACGTCGGGGATACGCAGTATTTT.

The V call is TRBV24-1, the J call TRBJ2-1, with no clear D. Germline CDR1 is KGHDR and CDR2 is SFDVKD. Deletions cut 4 bases from V and 4 bases from J, with 4 bases between. The CDR3 totals 12 residues. The CDR3 DNA follows: TGTGCCACCAGTGACAGGTACAATGAGCAGTTCTTC. Its protein is CATSDRYNEQFF.

The chain employs TRBV4-3 and TRBJ2-7, with 8 nucleotides matching TRBD2. The CDR3 consists of 15 residues. CDR1 LGHNA and CDR2 YSLEER come from the germline V gene. Trimming removed 0 bases from V and 7 bases from J; junction bases left unmatched: 8. The CDR3 coding sequence is TGCGCCAGCAGCCAAGATAACGGGAGGGCGTATGAGCAGTACTTC. It is translated as CASSQDNGRAYEQYF.